Here is one T cell receptor beta chain with its context. These data belong to a study of shared T cell receptors in the human thymus. TCRdb's table, derived via immunoSEQ multiplex PCR, lists solely in-frame clones and lacks some. The sample includes some 760,000 clones, 70% to 90% of them seen just once. Trimming took off 3 bases at V and 5 bases at J, with 23 bases between the two ends. The CDR3 length is 18 residues. Germline CDR1 reads MDHEN; CDR2 reads SYDVKM. These data also featured in a second study, about human thymus T cells. From that study: Overlap was high between thymic repertoires from unrelated individuals, as reported in related research.

Sequenced: thymocytes. The rearrangement joins TRBV28 to TRBJ1-5, with D possibly TRBD1 on 6 matching bases. The sequence came from a girl under three years old with a congenital heart defect. The CDR3 coding sequence is TGTGCCAGCAGTTTGTCTGCCGCAGGGGACGGGTTACATCAGCCCCAGCATTTT. Its protein is CASSLSAAGDGLHQPQHF.